The 17 T cell receptor beta chains below were found in one sample sequenced in a study of blood T cell repertoires in COVID-19. The data were produced by immunoSEQ multiplex PCR, yet TCRdb's version contains in-frame clones alone and is incomplete. The sample has about 87,000 clones, about 88% seen once. Sequencing was done on a sample of peripheral blood. The receptors here all came from a middle-aged man with acute or convalescent COVID-19.

CDR3 amino acids: CASSPQGQGTYEQYF. CDR3 nucleotide sequence: TGTGCCAGCTCACCTCAGGGACAGGGGACCTACGAGCAGTACTTC. The chain couples TRBV18 to TRBJ2-7; 10 bases map to TRBD1. CDR3 length: 15 residues. V was clipped by 3 bases and J by 2 bases; unmatched bases: 4. The V gene's germline CDR1 is KGHSH and CDR2 LQKENI.

V is TRBV19 and J is TRBJ1-1; 8 bases are shared with TRBD1. V gave up 0 bases and J gave up 3 bases; unmatched junction bases: 15. CDR1 is LNHDA and CDR2 is SQIVND in the germline V gene (reference sequence). CDR3 length equals 19 residues. The DNA of the CDR3 is TGTGCCAGTAGTATAGATTGGGGACAGGCTCAGGTACGGGACACTGAAGCTTTCTTT. It translates to CASSIDWGQAQVRDTEAFF.

The chain joins TRBV12-3 or TRBV12-4 to TRBJ2-1; D is perhaps TRBD2 (6 bases). The CDR3 contains 12 residues. The V end was cut by 3 bases, the J end by 13 bases, with 13 bases between. The DNA for the CDR3 is TGTGCCAGCAGTTTCCAGCGGGTAGGACAGTTCTTC. It yields the protein CASSFQRVGQFF.

The V gene is TRBV19, the J gene TRBJ1-2, with TRBD1 matching over 7 bases. This CDR3 region has 16 residues. Germline V gene lookup returns CDR1 LNHDA and CDR2 SQIVND (reference sequence). V lost 7 bases, J lost 2 bases, and 13 bases stayed unmatched. DNA of the CDR3: TGTGCCAGTATTGGGGACAGTACGAATACCAACTATGGCTACACCTTC. Protein product: CASIGDSTNTNYGYTF.

This chain links TRBV30 with TRBJ1-6; D possibly corresponds to TRBD1 (6 bases). Germline loops: CDR1 GTSNPN, CDR2 SVGIG (reference sequence). The CDR3 length is 13 residues. Trimming pared 5 bases from V and 4 bases from J, leaving 9 bases between. CDR3 residues: CAWRTGYNSPLHF. Written as DNA, the CDR3 is TGTGCCTGGCGAACAGGGTATAATTCACCCCTCCACTTT.

This clone turned up a few times. The chain links TRBV5-6 to TRBJ2-7; 7 positions agree with TRBD1. Germline V gene data show CDR1 as SGHDT and CDR2 as YYEEEE. The CDR3 is made up of 13 amino acids. Trimming at V came to 4 bases and at J to 2 bases, leaving 3 bases not matched to a gene. The CDR3 spells CASSAGTAYEQYF. CDR3 DNA: TGTGCCAGCAGCGCCGGGACAGCCTACGAGCAGTACTTC. Supplemented by reference TRBV5-6 and TRBJ2-7, the full variable domain reads DAGVTQSPTHLIKTRGQQVTLRCSPKSGHDTVSWYQQALGQGPQFIFQYYEEEERQRGNFPDRFSGHQFPNYSSELNVNALLLGDSALYLCASSAGTAYEQYFGPGTRLTVT.

This clone appeared once. This chain links TRBV15 with TRBJ1-5, with D unclear. Trimming left V 2 bases short and J 6 bases short, with 8 bases between. Germline V gene data show CDR1 as LNHNV and CDR2 as YYDKDF (reference sequence). The CDR3 has 13 residues. CDR3 sequence: CATSRQRSQPQHF. In DNA, the CDR3 is TGTGCCACCAGCAGACAGAGGAGTCAGCCCCAGCATTTT.

V is TRBV10-3 and J is TRBJ2-2, with 7 nucleotides matching TRBD2. Per the germline V gene, CDR1 is ENHRY and CDR2 is SYGVKD. V was pared by 8 bases and J by 7 bases, with 13 bases of the junction left unmatched. The CDR3 sequence is 15 residues long. CDR3 sequence (DNA): TGTGCCATCCGCGCCGGCGGGGGAAGCATCGGGGAGCTGTTTTTT. Translating it yields CAIRAGGGSIGELFF.

The chain is built from TRBV5-4 and TRBJ2-3, with 7 bases fitting TRBD2. Germline V CDR1 and CDR2: SGHNT, YYREEE (reference sequence). This CDR3 comprises 15 residues. Losses at the gene ends were 4 bases for V and 2 bases for J; bases not matched to a gene: 7. The CDR3 DNA sequence: TGTGCCAGCAGCAGGGGAGGGTCTGCCACAGATACGCAGTATTTT. Residues: CASSRGGSATDTQYF.

The chain is built from TRBV30 and TRBJ2-7; the match to TRBD1 covers 11 bases. V was pared by 0 bases and J by 4 bases, with 5 bases of the junction left unmatched. The CDR3 is 15 residues long. The V gene's germline CDR1 is GTSNPN and CDR2 SVGIG (reference sequence). In nucleotides, the CDR3 is TGTGCCTGGAGTGTACTTGGGACAGGGGGATACGAGCAGTACTTC. It is translated as CAWSVLGTGGYEQYF.

The J gene is TRBJ2-7, the V gene TRBV6-5; possibly TRBD2 for D (7 bases). V was clipped by 7 bases and J by 4 bases, with 20 bases between them. Germline CDR1 reads MNHEY; CDR2 reads SVGAGI. This CDR3 has 15 residues. As DNA, the CDR3 is TGTGCCAGCACCCAATCGGGGGGCACTCGTTACGAGCAGTACTTC. Encoded protein: CASTQSGGTRYEQYF.

The chain uses TRBV30 and TRBJ1-1; D ambiguous. The germline V gene has CDR1 GTSNPN and CDR2 SVGIG (reference sequence). Trimming removed 6 bases from V and 1 base from J, with 6 bases in between. The CDR3 is made up of 11 amino acids. The CDR3 nucleotides read TGTGCCTGTTCCAAGAACACTGAAGCTTTCTTT. Its translation: CACSKNTEAFF.

This clone showed up just once. V gene TRBV30 combines with J gene TRBJ1-2; D gene unclear. Trimming took off 2 bases at V and 5 bases at J, with 9 bases between the two ends. From germline, CDR1 is GTSNPN and CDR2 SVGIG (reference sequence). The CDR3 spans 12 residues. The CDR3, as DNA: TGTGCCTGGAGTAAGTGGGAGTATGGCTACACCTTC. It codes for CAWSKWEYGYTF.

The chain couples TRBV7-9 to TRBJ2-4; 12 positions match TRBD2. The germline V gene encodes CDR1 SEHNR and CDR2 FQNEAQ (reference sequence). The CDR3 runs to 17 residues. V trimming: 7 bases; J trimming: 7 bases; junction bases outside the gene matches: 14. Here the CDR3 DNA reads TGTGCCAGCACCACCTGGGCTAGCGGGAGGGCCATGAACATTCAGTACTTC. Its protein is CASTTWASGRAMNIQYF.

The chain uses TRBV3-1 (or the pseudogene TRBV3-2) and TRBJ2-4; 8 nucleotides align to TRBD2. Per the germline V gene, CDR1 is LGHDT and CDR2 is YNNKEL (reference sequence). This CDR3 comprises 16 residues. The J segment lost 3 bases and the V segment lost 1 base, leaving 5 bases of the junction unmatched. The CDR3 protein is CASSQGSGVVKNIQYF. The DNA for the CDR3 is TGTGCCAGCAGCCAAGGTAGCGGGGTCGTCAAAAACATTCAGTACTTC.

The chain recombines TRBV6-6 with TRBJ1-4, with 9 bases matching TRBD1. This CDR3 is built from 14 residues. V lost 5 bases and J lost 6; bases outside the gene matches: 4. CDR1 and CDR2 from the germline V gene are MNHNY and SVGAGI (reference sequence). In DNA form, the CDR3 reads TGTGCCAGCAGTAGTTGGACAGGGGATGAAAAACTGTTTTTT. Protein: CASSSWTGDEKLFF.

This chain links TRBV13 with TRBJ1-4; D is perhaps TRBD1 (5 bases). The germline V and J ends were trimmed by 0 bases and 8 bases, with 16 bases remaining between them. This CDR3 contains 16 residues. Germline assignment: CDR1 PRHDT and CDR2 FYEKMQ (reference sequence). CDR3 loop: CASSLGPAGPLEKLFF. The CDR3 DNA follows: TGTGCCAGCAGCTTAGGCCCGGCAGGGCCTTTGGAAAAACTGTTTTTT. Filled out from reference TRBV13 and TRBJ1-4, the complete variable domain reads AAGVIQSPRHLIKEKRETATLKCYPIPRHDTVYWYQQGPGQDPQFLISFYEKMQSDKGSIPDRFSAQQFSDYHSELNMSSLELGDSALYFCASSLGPAGPLEKLFFGSGTQLSVL.